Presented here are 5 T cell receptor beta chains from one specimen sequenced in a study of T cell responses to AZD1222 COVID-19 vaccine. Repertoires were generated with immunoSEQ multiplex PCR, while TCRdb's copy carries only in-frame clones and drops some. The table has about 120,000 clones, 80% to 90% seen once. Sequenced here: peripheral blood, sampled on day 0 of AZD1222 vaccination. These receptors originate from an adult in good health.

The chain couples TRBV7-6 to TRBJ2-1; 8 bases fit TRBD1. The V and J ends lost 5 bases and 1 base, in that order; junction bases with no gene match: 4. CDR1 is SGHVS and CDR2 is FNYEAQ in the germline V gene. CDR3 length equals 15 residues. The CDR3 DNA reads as TGTGCCAGCAGCCTATGGACAGGGTCCTACAATGAGCAGTTCTTC. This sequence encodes CASSLWTGSYNEQFF.

The CDR3 bases are TGCAGCGTTGAGGGCAGGGGGCAAGGTAGGGGCTACACCTTC. This sequence encodes CSVEGRGQGRGYTF. J is TRBJ1-2 and V is TRBV29-1; 8 bases align to TRBD1. The CDR3 loop spans 14 amino acids. V trimming: 3 bases; J trimming: 8 bases; junction bases outside the gene matches: 11. From germline, CDR1 is SQVTM and CDR2 ANQGSEA.

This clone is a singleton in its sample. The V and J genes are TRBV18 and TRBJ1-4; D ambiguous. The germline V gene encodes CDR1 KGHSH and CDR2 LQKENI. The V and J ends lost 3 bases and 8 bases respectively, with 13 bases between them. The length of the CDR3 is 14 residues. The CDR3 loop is CASSPPLRAEKLFF. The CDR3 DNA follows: TGTGCCAGCTCACCGCCCCTTAGGGCCGAAAAACTGTTTTTT. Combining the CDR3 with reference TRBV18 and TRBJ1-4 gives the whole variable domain NAGVMQNPRHLVRRRGQEARLRCSPMKGHSHVYWYRQLPEEGLKFMVYLQKENIIDESGMPKERFSAEFPKEGPSILRIQQVVRGDSAAYFCASSPPLRAEKLFFGSGTQLSVL.

The CDR3 protein is CASSLSPGKLVNTEAFF. The CDR3 DNA sequence: TGCGCCAGCAGCTTGAGCCCGGGTAAGTTAGTGAACACTGAAGCTTTCTTT. The gene calls are TRBV5-1 and TRBJ1-1; D gene ambiguous. Trimming took off 1 base at V and 0 bases at J, with 16 bases between the two ends. The CDR3 consists of 17 residues. Germline V gene data show CDR1 as SGHRS and CDR2 as YFSETQ.

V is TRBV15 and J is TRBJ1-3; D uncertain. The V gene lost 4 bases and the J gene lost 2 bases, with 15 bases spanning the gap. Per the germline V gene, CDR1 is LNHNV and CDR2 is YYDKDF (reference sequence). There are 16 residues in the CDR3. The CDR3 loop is CATSNPRIQTGNTIYF. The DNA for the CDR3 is TGTGCCACCAGCAATCCACGGATACAAACTGGAAACACCATATATTTT.